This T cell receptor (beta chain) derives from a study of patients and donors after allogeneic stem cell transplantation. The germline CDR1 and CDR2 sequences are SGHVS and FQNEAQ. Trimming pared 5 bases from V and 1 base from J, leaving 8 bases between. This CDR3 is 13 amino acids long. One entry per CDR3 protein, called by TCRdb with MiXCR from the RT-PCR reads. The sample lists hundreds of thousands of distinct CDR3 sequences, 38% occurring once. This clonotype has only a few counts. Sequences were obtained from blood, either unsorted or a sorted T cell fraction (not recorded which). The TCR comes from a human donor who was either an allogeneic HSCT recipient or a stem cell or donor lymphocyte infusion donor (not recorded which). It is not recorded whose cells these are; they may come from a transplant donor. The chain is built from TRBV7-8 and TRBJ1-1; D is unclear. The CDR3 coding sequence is TGTGCCAGCAGCCCCTCCGAGAACACTGAAGCTTTCTTT. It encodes CASSPSENTEAFF.